The sequence of this TCR beta chain was determined in a study of tumor and adjacent non-tumor tissue in lung cancer. Across the whole study: There were roughly 11 adenocarcinoma, a couple of squamous cell carcinoma and 1 small cell lung cancer cases.

The library came from three nested PCR rounds adapted from ARM-PCR protocols. TCRdb recomputed calls from the multiplex PCR reads with MiXCR, one row per CDR3 protein. The table lists tens of thousands of distinct CDR3 sequences, over 65% of them singletons. On this clonotype: The antigen is undetermined. At one boundary the junction diverges from the germline segment, which might be a read error.

This sample's RNA came from whole unsorted tissue. The normal lung tissue was taken more than 3 cm from the tumor edge. Study-wide results and limits: Shorter survival was associated with higher TCR diversity in tumors. TCR diversity was significantly greater in tumor than normal lung tissue.

This CDR3 is 16 amino acids long. Germline V gene data show CDR1 as SGHAT and CDR2 as FQDESV (reference sequence). This rearrangement joins TRBV11-1 to TRBJ1-1; the match to TRBD1 covers 7 bases. Sequenced material: distant non-tumor lung tissue. The receptor was isolated from an older man with non-small cell lung cancer. CDR3 sequence reads: CVSSFRDSTLNNEDFF. The CDR3 DNA is TGTGTCAGCAGCTTCCGGGACAGTACCCTGAACAATGAAGATTTCTTT. Drawing the rest from reference TRBV11-1 and TRBJ1-1, the complete variable domain is EAEVAQSPRYKITEKSQAVAFWCDPISGHATLYWYRQILGQGPELLVQFQDESVVDDSQLPKDRFSAERLKGVDSTLKIQPAELGDSAMYLCVSSFRDSTLNNEDFFGQGTRLTVV.